The 27 T cell receptor beta chains given below trace back to one sample, sequenced in a study of shared clonotypes between healthy human individuals. The table came from immunoSEQ multiplex PCR; TCRdb's copy has only in-frame clones and leaves some out. This sample has 2 million to 2.5 million clones; roughly 96% occur once, and the top ten carry 0.13%. The sequenced sample consisted of naive CD4+ T cells sorted from blood. Subset described: CD45RA+ positively selected. All receptors derive from a man aged 18-30 years in good health.

A single count supports this clone. CDR3 sequence: CASSQGKGGDNSPLHF. The CDR3 bases are TGCGCCAGCAGCCAGGGCAAAGGGGGGGATAATTCACCCCTCCACTTT. This sequence joins TRBV4-1 and TRBJ1-6; D possibly corresponds to TRBD1 (6 bases). CDR3 length equals 16 residues. Deletions cut 3 bases from V and 5 bases from J, with 14 bases between. Germline CDR1 MGHRA, CDR2 YSYEKL.

This rearrangement joins TRBV27 to TRBJ1-5, with D hard to call. The CDR3 contains 14 residues. V lost 4 bases to trimming and J lost 3 bases, with 10 bases between them. The germline V gene encodes CDR1 MNHEY and CDR2 SMNVEV (reference sequence). CDR3 coding DNA: TGTGCCAGCAGTTCCGACCGGGACAATCAGCCCCAGCATTTT. It codes for CASSSDRDNQPQHF.

The sample holds one count of this clone. The chain combines TRBV15 with TRBJ2-5; 9 bases fit TRBD2. With 5 bases clipped from V and 2 bases from J, the junction kept 6 bases outside the gene matches. The CDR3 is made up of 15 amino acids. Germline CDR1 is LNHNV and CDR2 is YYDKDF (reference sequence). This CDR3 reads CATSGRLAVQETQYF. CDR3 bases: TGTGCCACCAGCGGCCGACTAGCGGTACAAGAGACCCAGTACTTC.

The rearrangement links TRBV12-5 to TRBJ2-6; the D is unclear. From germline, CDR1 is LGHNT and CDR2 FRNRAP. Trimming shortened V by 0 bases and J by 0 bases, and 9 bases separated the two germline ends. The length of the CDR3 is 17 residues. CDR3 DNA: TGTGCTAGTGGTTTGGTTCTGGGCAACTCTGGGGCCAACGTCCTGACTTTC. Amino acids: CASGLVLGNSGANVLTF.

The rearrangement uses TRBV9 and TRBJ2-5; 11 bases line up with TRBD2. CDR1 and CDR2 (germline): SGDLS, YYNGEE. Germline trimming cut 4 bases from V and 2 bases from J; bases unmatched to any gene: 4. The CDR3 consists of 15 residues. The CDR3 coding sequence is TGTGCCAGCAGCCAACTAGCGGGGGTACAAGAGACCCAGTACTTC. Protein: CASSQLAGVQETQYF.

This rearrangement joins TRBV10-2 to TRBJ1-1; no clear D. The germline CDR1 and CDR2 sequences are WSHSY and SAAADI. This CDR3 region has 12 residues. Trimming removed 6 bases at V and 6 bases at J, with 11 bases between. CDR3 amino acids: CASRDWTPEAFF. As DNA, the CDR3 is TGCGCCAGCAGGGATTGGACGCCTGAAGCTTTCTTT.

The chain carries TRBV30 and TRBJ2-7; a weak D match, TRBD2 (5 bases). CDR3 length equals 13 residues. Trimming removed 2 bases at V and 6 bases at J, with 14 bases between. Germline CDR1 and CDR2: GTSNPN and SVGIG (reference sequence). CDR3 region: CAWSYTGSGEQYF. DNA of the CDR3: TGTGCCTGGAGTTACACGGGATCGGGCGAGCAGTACTTC.

Turning to this clone: This specimen includes other DNA sequences encoding the same CDR3. The chain recombines TRBV6-5 with TRBJ2-3; 8 positions match TRBD1. The CDR3 loop spans 14 amino acids. The ends lost 5 bases at V and 3 bases at J; junction bases unmatched: 4. CDR1 is MNHEY, CDR2 SVGAGI, per germline. Here the CDR3 DNA reads TGTGCCAGCAGTCGTGGACAGGGTACAGATACGCAGTATTTT. This codes for CASSRGQGTDTQYF.

The genes are TRBV5-5 and TRBJ1-2; 7 bases are a match to TRBD1. The CDR3 extends over 15 amino acids. The germline gives CDR1 SGHKS, CDR2 YYEKEE (reference sequence). V was clipped by 0 bases and J by 2 bases; unmatched bases: 4. The CDR3 spells CASSLDHRGNYGYTF. CDR3 nucleotide sequence: TGTGCCAGCAGCTTGGATCACAGGGGAAACTATGGCTACACCTTC.

The chain is built from TRBV29-1 and TRBJ2-7, with TRBD1 matching over 9 bases. The CDR3 consists of 13 residues. CDR1 is SQVTM and CDR2 is ANQGSEA in the germline V gene. The junction had 7 bases not matched to a gene; V was cut back by 6 bases and J by 4 bases. The CDR3 here is CSVEDRGGYEQYF. CDR3 nucleotide sequence: TGCAGCGTCGAGGACAGGGGCGGATACGAGCAGTACTTC.

The chain employs TRBV6-1 and TRBJ1-6, with TRBD1 identical over 7 bases. Trimming removed 7 bases from V and 7 bases from J; junction bases left unmatched: 7. The length of the CDR3 is 14 residues. Germline lookup yields CDR1 MNHNS and CDR2 SASEGT. For the CDR3, the DNA is TGTGCCAGCACCCTAACAGGGGAGAATTCACCCCTCCACTTT. Its protein product is CASTLTGENSPLHF.

The J gene is TRBJ2-2, the V gene TRBV25-1; the D gene is possibly TRBD1 (8 bases). V lost 8 bases and J lost 3, with 16 bases in between. Germline V CDR1 and CDR2: MGHDK, SYGVNS. The CDR3 spans 15 residues. This CDR3 reads CASGRAGGDTGELFF. As DNA, the CDR3 is TGTGCCAGCGGGAGGGCAGGGGGCGACACCGGGGAGCTGTTTTTT.

Only a few counts were recorded for this clone. The identical CDR3 is also encoded by other nucleotide sequences in the sample. The chain combines TRBV5-1 with TRBJ2-5; D perhaps matches TRBD2 (6 bases). The CDR3 loop spans 15 amino acids. Trimming stripped 0 bases from V and 5 bases from J, with 14 bases between. Germline V gene data show CDR1 as SGHRS and CDR2 as YFSETQ. CDR3: CASSLAGGVGETQYF. DNA for the CDR3: TGCGCCAGCAGCTTGGCCGGCGGGGTTGGTGAGACCCAGTACTTC.

The CDR3 DNA reads TGTGCCAGTAGAACGACAGGGTCTGGAAACACCATATATTTT. Translated: CASRTTGSGNTIYF. The rearrangement links TRBV19 to TRBJ1-3, with 7 bases lining up with TRBD1. The CDR3 runs 14 residues. The germline CDR1 and CDR2 sequences are LNHDA and SQIVND (reference sequence). V shed 6 bases, J shed 1 base, and the junction held 3 bases outside the gene matches.

The CDR3 reads CASSLAGGRDTGELFF. The CDR3, as DNA: TGTGCCAGCAGTCTAGCGGGAGGGCGGGACACCGGGGAGCTGTTTTTT. The rearrangement links TRBV11-2 to TRBJ2-2; 12 bases line up with TRBD2. V trimming: 6 bases; J trimming: 3 bases; junction bases outside the gene matches: 5. The CDR3 consists of 16 residues. CDR1 and CDR2 (germline): SGHAT, FQNNGV.

This clone was observed a handful of times. The V call is TRBV30, the J call TRBJ1-1; the D gene is possibly TRBD1 (5 bases). The CDR3 is made up of 13 amino acids. The ends were cut back, 4 bases at V and 1 base at J, with 10 bases in the middle. Per the germline V gene, CDR1 is GTSNPN and CDR2 is SVGIG (reference sequence). The CDR3, as DNA: TGTGCCTGGATGCGGCAGGGGAACACTGAAGCTTTCTTT. It translates to CAWMRQGNTEAFF. Looking up the rest from reference TRBV30 and TRBJ1-1 gives the full variable domain: SQTIHQWPATLVQPVGSPLSLECTVEGTSNPNLYWYRQAAGRGLQLLFYSVGIGQISSEVPQNLSASRPQDRQFILSSKKLLLSDSGFYLCAWMRQGNTEAFFGQGTRLTVV.

The chain employs TRBV5-4 and TRBJ2-2; maybe TRBD1 (6 bases). From germline, CDR1 is SGHNT and CDR2 YYREEE (reference sequence). V was trimmed by 4 bases and J by 4 bases, leaving 14 bases between them. The CDR3 is made up of 15 amino acids. This chain's CDR3 is CASSPRGKGTGELFF. DNA of the CDR3: TGTGCCAGCAGCCCGAGGGGGAAGGGCACCGGGGAGCTGTTTTTT.

This chain links TRBV7-2 with TRBJ2-7, with TRBD2 matching over 8 bases. From germline, CDR1 is SGHTA and CDR2 FQGNSA. J gave up 2 bases and V 1 base, and 4 bases lay outside the gene matches. The CDR3 consists of 15 residues. The chain's CDR3 is CASSLDAGLAYEQYF. DNA of the CDR3: TGTGCCAGCAGCTTAGACGCGGGACTAGCCTACGAGCAGTACTTC.

The genes are TRBV6-6 and TRBJ1-5; no firm D call. V lost 0 bases and J 9 bases, leaving 12 bases between the germline ends. Germline values: CDR1 MNHNY, CDR2 SVGAGI (reference sequence). The CDR3 has 14 amino acids. The DNA of the CDR3 is TGTGCCAGCAGTTACTCTACCGACAAAGGGCCCCAGCATTTT. It codes for CASSYSTDKGPQHF.

This clone is a singleton in its sample. V gene TRBV27 combines with J gene TRBJ1-4; D is unclear. The CDR3 spans 13 residues. Germline values: CDR1 MNHEY, CDR2 SMNVEV (reference sequence). Deletions cut 3 bases from V and 5 bases from J, with 7 bases between. CDR3 sequence (DNA): TGTGCCAGCAGTTTGTTTGTAAATGAAAAACTGTTTTTT. Its protein is CASSLFVNEKLFF.

V gene TRBV18 combines with J gene TRBJ2-7; D gene ambiguous. Trimming cost V 2 bases and J 1 base, with 9 bases left between them. The germline V gene encodes CDR1 KGHSH and CDR2 LQKENI. The CDR3 runs 14 residues. CDR3 in DNA: TGTGCCAGCTCACCAGGAGCCCAGTCCTACGAGCAGTACTTC. It translates to CASSPGAQSYEQYF.

The chain combines TRBV6-6 with TRBJ2-3; tentatively, D is TRBD2 (7 bases). V was clipped by 9 bases and J by 4 bases, with 14 bases between them. Germline V gene lookup returns CDR1 MNHNY and CDR2 SVGAGI (reference sequence). The CDR3 totals 13 residues. The CDR3 sequence: CASGGAGADTQYF. The CDR3 coding sequence is TGTGCCAGTGGGGGGGCCGGGGCAGATACGCAGTATTTT.

The chain links TRBV7-6 to TRBJ2-2; D may match TRBD1 or TRBD2 (5 bases each). CDR3 length: 17 amino acids. Per the germline V gene, CDR1 is SGHVS and CDR2 is FNYEAQ. V gave up 5 bases and J gave up 3 bases, with 19 bases separating them. CDR3 coding DNA: TGTGCCAGCAGCCCCGGGGCCCCCGAGGCTTACACCGGGGAGCTGTTTTTT. It is translated as CASSPGAPEAYTGELFF.

The chain is built from TRBV5-1 and TRBJ1-2, with D possibly matching TRBD1 (5 bases). Trimming stripped 4 bases from V and 4 bases from J, with 17 bases between. The CDR3 length is 15 residues. Looked up from germline, CDR1 is SGHRS and CDR2 is YFSETQ. Here the CDR3 reads CASSGAGKTFYGYTF. The CDR3 region has the DNA TGCGCCAGCAGCGGAGCAGGGAAAACTTTCTATGGCTACACCTTC.

As regards this clone: Other DNA sequences within the sample encode an identical CDR3. V and J are TRBV7-2 and TRBJ1-5; tentatively, D is TRBD1 (6 bases). The CDR3 loop spans 15 amino acids. CDR1 is SGHTA, CDR2 FQGNSA, per germline. Trimming cost V 6 bases and J 0 bases, with 12 bases left between them. CDR3 sequence: CASSSTGNSNQPQHF. The CDR3 region has the DNA TGTGCCAGCAGTTCGACAGGAAATAGCAATCAGCCCCAGCATTTT.

This chain links TRBV6-5 with TRBJ1-1; possible D gene TRBD1, 6 bases. CDR3 length: 13 amino acids. CDR1 is MNHEY and CDR2 is SVGAGI in the germline V gene. The V end lost 4 bases, the J end lost 8 bases, and 14 bases lay between the germline ends. The CDR3 DNA is TGTGCCAGCAGTTTACTAAAACAGGGAGAAGCTTTCTTT. It yields the protein CASSLLKQGEAFF.

A word on this clone: This CDR3 is also generated by other DNA sequences in the sample. V is TRBV11-3 and J is TRBJ2-2; TRBD1 aligns across 8 bases. Germline V gene data show CDR1 as SGHNT and CDR2 as YENEEA. With 2 bases clipped from V and 3 bases from J, the junction kept 2 bases outside the gene matches. The CDR3 runs to 15 residues. The CDR3 spells CASSLQGADTGELFF. The CDR3 DNA sequence: TGTGCCAGCAGCTTACAGGGGGCCGACACCGGGGAGCTGTTTTTT. The entire variable domain, with the rest obtained from reference TRBV11-3 and TRBJ2-2, is as follows: EAGVVQSPRYKIIEKKQPVAFWCNPISGHNTLYWYLQNLGQGPELLIRYENEEAVDDSQLPKDRFSAERLKGVDSTLKIQPAELGDSAVYLCASSLQGADTGELFFGEGSRLTVL.